One and the same sample provided the 18 T cell receptor beta chains below, sequenced in a study of T cell repertoires in urothelial bladder cancer. Clones were read by immunoSEQ multiplex PCR, and TCRdb kept only the in-frame ones, dropping some. The table has a few thousand clones, about 75% seen once. The sample consisted of tumor-infiltrating cells from bladder cancer. Every receptor here comes from a human donor with urothelial carcinoma.

This chain uses TRBV6-5 with TRBJ2-7, with no clear D. The germline V gene has CDR1 MNHEY and CDR2 SVGAGI. There are 9 residues in the CDR3. Between the trimmed V and J ends, which lost 9 bases and 5 bases, there was a span of 5 bases. CDR3 bases: TGTGCCAGAAAAAACGAGCAGTACTTC. Its translation is CARKNEQYF.

This chain links TRBV14 with TRBJ2-5; 7 bases are a match to TRBD2. V trimming: 1 base; J trimming: 2 bases; junction bases outside the gene matches: 7. The CDR3 runs to 16 residues. Looked up from germline, CDR1 is SGHDN and CDR2 is FVKESK. DNA for the CDR3: TGTGCCAGCAGCCAAGGAAGGACTAGTCCGCAAGAGACCCAGTACTTC. It is translated as CASSQGRTSPQETQYF.

The J gene is TRBJ1-2, the V gene TRBV7-3; D gene unclear. Germline-derived CDR1 and CDR2 are SGHTA and FQGTGA. V lost 5 bases to trimming and J lost 0 bases, with 13 bases between them. The CDR3 has 15 amino acids. The CDR3 nucleotides read TGTGCCAGCAGCCCCACACCATCCGCTAACTATGGCTACACCTTC. This sequence encodes CASSPTPSANYGYTF.

This clone was detected only once. The chain employs TRBV9 and TRBJ2-7, with D perhaps TRBD1 (5 bases). There are 12 residues in the CDR3. Trimming stripped 3 bases from V and 6 bases from J, with 10 bases between. Looked up from germline, CDR1 is SGDLS and CDR2 is YYNGEE. This chain's CDR3 is CASSAHGAEQYF. Written as DNA, the CDR3 is TGTGCCAGCAGCGCCCATGGGGCCGAGCAGTACTTC.

The V call is TRBV5-1, the J call TRBJ1-2, with TRBD1 matching 7 bases. This CDR3 comprises 14 residues. The germline V gene encodes CDR1 SGHRS and CDR2 YFSETQ. V was clipped by 3 bases and J by 6 bases; unmatched bases: 8. CDR3 in DNA: TGCGCCAGCAGCTATTCGACAGGGCCGGATGGCTACACCTTC. The encoded protein is CASSYSTGPDGYTF.

This clone has a handful of counts. The chain links TRBV25-1 to TRBJ1-3; TRBD1 is a possible D gene (6 bases). Germline CDR1 MGHDK, CDR2 SYGVNS. This CDR3 has 13 amino acids. Trimming stripped 4 bases from V and 9 bases from J, with 13 bases between. The CDR3 sequence is CASSGTDFGTIYF. CDR3 nucleotides: TGTGCCAGCAGTGGGACAGATTTCGGCACCATATATTTT.

The J gene is TRBJ2-2, the V gene TRBV10-3; D ambiguous. This CDR3 has 14 residues. Germline V lookup: CDR1 ENHRY, CDR2 SYGVKD. V lost 3 bases and J lost 2, with 7 bases in between. The DNA of the CDR3 is TGTGCCATCAGTGAAGGCAGCAACACCGGGGAGCTGTTTTTT. It is translated as CAISEGSNTGELFF.

This chain links TRBV7-9 with TRBJ1-1; D not certain. The ends were cut back, 5 bases at V and 7 bases at J, with 11 bases in the middle. Germline loops: CDR1 SEHNR, CDR2 FQNEAQ (reference sequence). There are 12 residues in the CDR3. The DNA of the CDR3 is TGTGCCAGCAGCCTAGTCGCCTTTGAAGCTTTCTTT. This codes for CASSLVAFEAFF.

The V call is TRBV6-1, the J call TRBJ2-1; D is undetermined. V was cut by 5 bases and J by 7 bases, with 9 bases left in between. This CDR3 is built from 12 residues. Per germline, CDR1 MNHNS and CDR2 SASEGT. DNA for the CDR3: TGTGCCAGCAGTTTCTCCGGTAATGAGCAGTTCTTC. Protein product: CASSFSGNEQFF.

This chain links TRBV5-4 with TRBJ2-3; either TRBD1 or TRBD2 may fit D (5 bases each). CDR1 SGHNT and CDR2 YYREEE come from the germline V gene (reference sequence). The CDR3 is made up of 15 amino acids. V was pared by 1 base and J by 0 bases, with 9 bases between. DNA for the CDR3: TGTGCCAGCAGCTTGAGGGGAGCTAGCACAGATACGCAGTATTTT. It yields the protein CASSLRGASTDTQYF.

The rearrangement links TRBV12-2 to TRBJ1-2. TRBV12-2 is a pseudogene segment. The CDR3 loop spans 20 amino acids. DNA of the CDR3: TGTGCAAGTCGCCCTAGGGGAGTTCGTCCTTTGGGGGGAAGATCCTATGGCTACACCTTC. Translating gives CASRPRGVRPLGGRSYGYTF.

The CDR3 is CASSSLGPNLLTDTQYF. For the CDR3, the DNA is TGTGCCAGCAGCTCCCTTGGACCTAATCTACTCACAGATACGCAGTATTTT. The V call is TRBV7-9, the J call TRBJ2-3, with no clear D. Trimming removed 4 bases at V and 2 bases at J, with 19 bases between. CDR3 length: 17 amino acids. Per the germline V gene, CDR1 is SEHNR and CDR2 is FQNEAQ (reference sequence).

CDR3 DNA sequence: TGTGCCTGGAGTCCCAAGACAGGTGGGGATGAGCAGTTCTTC. Protein: CAWSPKTGGDEQFF. This chain connects TRBV30 to TRBJ2-1; D perhaps matches TRBD1 (6 bases). Germline CDR1 is GTSNPN and CDR2 is SVGIG (reference sequence). Trimming took 2 bases from V and 8 from J, leaving 16 bases between them. This CDR3 has 14 residues.

The rearrangement links TRBV14 to TRBJ2-3; D remains unclear. From germline, CDR1 is SGHDN and CDR2 FVKESK. The germline V and J ends were trimmed by 2 bases and 2 bases, with 5 bases remaining between them. This CDR3 region has 13 residues. DNA for the CDR3: TGTGCCAGCAGCCAACTGACCACAGATACGCAGTATTTT. Translated: CASSQLTTDTQYF.

This clone was found once. The rearrangement links TRBV2 to TRBJ2-5; D gene unclear. V gave up 5 bases and J gave up 1 base, with 14 bases separating them. Per the germline V gene, CDR1 is SNHLY and CDR2 is FYNNEI. The CDR3 contains 15 residues. The CDR3 here is CASSSDSGPQETQYF. The DNA for the CDR3 is TGTGCCAGCAGTTCCGATTCAGGTCCCCAAGAGACCCAGTACTTC.

In DNA, the CDR3 is TGTGCCAGCAGTAAGACAGCGAACACCGGGGAGCTGTTTTTT. Protein product: CASSKTANTGELFF. The J gene is TRBJ2-2, the V gene TRBV2; a possible D gene is TRBD1 (5 bases). With 5 bases removed from V and 0 bases from J, the gap between germline ends came to 7 bases. The CDR3 runs to 14 residues. Germline CDR1 is SNHLY and CDR2 is FYNNEI.

The chain is built from TRBV7-2 and TRBJ1-1; 8 bases are shared with TRBD1. CDR1 is SGHTA, CDR2 FQGNSA, per germline. The CDR3 contains 13 residues. J gave up 4 bases and V 5 bases, and 3 bases lay outside the gene matches. The CDR3 region has the DNA TGTGCCAGCAGCATCACAGGGGGCACTGAAGCTTTCTTT. It yields the protein CASSITGGTEAFF.

The J gene is TRBJ1-2, the V gene TRBV30, with D unresolved. Germline lookup yields CDR1 GTSNPN and CDR2 SVGIG (reference sequence). The CDR3 runs to 11 residues. V lost 4 bases and J 2 bases, leaving 5 bases between the germline ends. This chain's CDR3 is CAWMKNYGYTF. The CDR3 bases are TGTGCCTGGATGAAGAACTATGGCTACACCTTC. Supplemented by reference TRBV30 and TRBJ1-2, the full variable domain reads SQTIHQWPATLVQPVGSPLSLECTVEGTSNPNLYWYRQAAGRGLQLLFYSVGIGQISSEVPQNLSASRPQDRQFILSSKKLLLSDSGFYLCAWMKNYGYTFGSGTRLTVV.